These 4 T cell receptor beta chains were all obtained from the same sample, sequenced in a study of blood T cells in healthy people across ages. A second roughly 6 to 12 cycle PCR used barcoded and J-beta primers. TCRdb redid the calling of the 5' RACE reads with MiXCR, one entry per CDR3 protein. The sample shows 550,000 to 750,000 distinct CDR3 sequences, roughly 21% of them seen only once. The sequencing sample was made of blood. The origin of the receptors is a man aged 65-85 years in good health.

The chain joins TRBV28 to TRBJ2-5; 9 nucleotides line up with TRBD1. V gave up 3 bases and J gave up 13 bases; unmatched junction bases: 3. From germline, CDR1 is MDHEN and CDR2 SYDVKM. The CDR3 runs 11 residues. In DNA, the CDR3 is TGTGCCAGCAGTTTCCGGGACAGGGTGTACTTC. Translation: CASSFRDRVYF.

Remarks on this clonotype: One junction end does not reproduce the germline sequence, and a read error may be involved. The J gene is TRBJ2-5, the V gene TRBV7-2, with 10 bases that match TRBD1. The end of the DNA fits TRBJ2-1 better, so the J call may be wrong. The CDR3 is made up of 15 amino acids. Germline V gives CDR1 SGHTA, CDR2 FQGNSA. The CDR3 is CAGRDRDRGGNEQFF. Here the CDR3 DNA reads TGTGCCGGCAGAGACCGGGACAGGGGTGGCAATGAGCAGTTCTTC.

Many counts were recorded for this clonotype. The rearrangement links TRBV5-1 to TRBJ2-5, with TRBD1 matching over 9 bases. Judging by the DNA end, TRBJ2-7 fits better; the J call may be wrong. CDR3 size: 14 residues. Germline values: CDR1 SGHRS, CDR2 YFSETQ. The CDR3 is CASSTGQGSGEQYF. The DNA of the CDR3 is TGCGCCAGCAGCACGGGACAGGGATCTGGCGAGCAGTACTTC.

The chain is built from TRBV28 and TRBJ2-5; D is perhaps TRBD1 (5 bases). V was clipped by 6 bases and J by 4 bases, with 21 bases between them. The CDR3 loop spans 16 amino acids. Germline values: CDR1 MDHEN, CDR2 SYDVKM. The CDR3 DNA is TGTGCCAGCAGCGGAAGGACATGGAGCTTGGGAGAGACCCAGTACTTC. Translation: CASSGRTWSLGETQYF.